The 26 T cell receptor beta chains given below trace back to one sample, sequenced in a study of blood T cell repertoires in COVID-19. The method was immunoSEQ multiplex PCR; TCRdb's version includes in-frame clones alone and lacks a portion of them. Among 150,000 to 200,000 clones listed, roughly 87% were seen once. Sequencing was done on a sample of PBMCs or T cells enriched from blood (not recorded which). The source of these receptors is a human donor with acute COVID-19. The donor label of this sample is uncertain.

The chain combines TRBV28 with TRBJ2-3; 10 nucleotides align to TRBD1. Germline V gene sequence: CDR1 MDHEN, CDR2 SYDVKM. V lost 10 bases, J lost 6 bases, and 4 bases stayed unmatched. The CDR3 loop spans 12 amino acids. The CDR3 bases are TGTGCCACCTGGGACAGGGGCGATACGCAGTATTTT. Amino acids: CATWDRGDTQYF.

This rearrangement joins TRBV4-3 to TRBJ2-3; 8 bases match TRBD2. The CDR3 length is 20 residues. Germline CDR1 reads LGHNA; CDR2 reads YSLEER. J gave up 2 bases and V 0 bases, and 16 bases lay outside the gene matches. Here the CDR3 DNA reads TGCGCCAGCAGCCAAGAGAATCGGGGCCCCAGCGGGGGCTACACAGATACGCAGTATTTT. It is translated as CASSQENRGPSGGYTDTQYF.

Concerning this clone: The same CDR3 arises from other DNA sequences in this sample as well. The chain combines TRBV6-5 with TRBJ1-2, with D possibly matching TRBD1 (6 bases). The CDR3 length is 13 residues. V lost 2 bases to trimming and J lost 2 bases, with 6 bases between them. Germline V gene data show CDR1 as MNHEY and CDR2 as SVGAGI. The CDR3 here is CASSYQGNYGYTF. The CDR3 nucleotides are TGTGCCAGCAGTTACCAGGGGAACTATGGCTACACCTTC.

V gene TRBV19 combines with J gene TRBJ2-7; 9 bases fit TRBD1. The CDR3 length is 13 residues. CDR1 is LNHDA and CDR2 is SQIVND in the germline V gene (reference sequence). The junction had 7 bases not matched to a gene; V was cut back by 7 bases and J by 6 bases. DNA for the CDR3: TGTGCCAGTATCGGACAGGGGCTGTCCGAGCAGTACTTC. Translation: CASIGQGLSEQYF.

The chain couples TRBV28 to TRBJ1-2, with D possibly TRBD1 on 6 matching bases. This CDR3 is 14 amino acids long. CDR1 and CDR2 (germline): MDHEN, SYDVKM. V was clipped by 6 bases and J by 7 bases, with 18 bases between them. CDR3 in amino acids: CASSQPGGARGYTF. The CDR3 DNA reads TGTGCCAGCAGCCAACCTGGGGGGGCACGTGGCTACACCTTC.

This chain joins TRBV9 and TRBJ1-2, with D hard to call. V lost 0 bases and J lost 1, with 10 bases in between. The CDR3 consists of 15 residues. Germline loops: CDR1 SGDLS, CDR2 YYNGEE. The DNA for the CDR3 is TGTGCCAGCAGCGTAGACCACAGAGATAACTATGGCTACACCTTC. Its translation: CASSVDHRDNYGYTF.

This sequence joins TRBV5-8 and TRBJ1-1, with D perhaps matching TRBD1 (5 bases). CDR3 length: 15 amino acids. The V gene's germline CDR1 is SGHTS and CDR2 YDEGEE. Trimming stripped 0 bases from V and 2 bases from J, with 11 bases between. The CDR3 DNA reads as TGTGCCAGCAGCTTGGAAGGGACTGCTAACACTGAAGCTTTCTTT. This encodes CASSLEGTANTEAFF.

The genes are TRBV5-1 and TRBJ2-2, with D tentatively TRBD1 (5 bases). The ends were cut back, 3 bases at V and 0 bases at J, with 9 bases in the middle. The germline V gene has CDR1 SGHRS and CDR2 YFSETQ. The CDR3 loop spans 15 amino acids. CDR3: CASSWTTANTGELFF. CDR3 DNA: TGCGCCAGCAGCTGGACGACAGCGAACACCGGGGAGCTGTTTTTT.

This rearrangement joins TRBV2 to TRBJ2-3; no firm D call. The CDR3 totals 16 residues. Per the germline V gene, CDR1 is SNHLY and CDR2 is FYNNEI. V lost 4 bases, J lost 0 bases, and 14 bases lay in between. The CDR3 region is CASSGQGSASTDTQYF. The CDR3 bases are TGTGCCAGCAGTGGACAAGGAAGTGCTAGCACAGATACGCAGTATTTT.

V gene TRBV5-8 combines with J gene TRBJ2-1, with 7 bases lining up with TRBD1. Losses at the gene ends were 4 bases for V and 8 bases for J; bases not matched to a gene: 12. Germline CDR1 and CDR2: SGHTS and YDEGEE. The CDR3 consists of 15 residues. CDR3 sequence: CASSSGWKGAYEQFF. The CDR3 DNA follows: TGTGCCAGCAGCAGTGGGTGGAAGGGGGCATATGAGCAGTTCTTC.

The chain joins TRBV9 to TRBJ1-1, with 7 bases aligning to TRBD1. V lost 4 bases to trimming and J lost 6 bases; unmatched junction nucleotides: 15. Germline V gives CDR1 SGDLS, CDR2 YYNGEE. The CDR3 runs 16 residues. This CDR3 reads CASSTRQGDLSSEAFF. The DNA of the CDR3 is TGTGCCAGCAGCACCCGACAGGGTGACTTGAGCTCTGAAGCTTTCTTT.

The J gene is TRBJ2-5, the V gene TRBV11-2; possibly TRBD1 for D (6 bases). Germline CDR1 and CDR2: SGHAT and FQNNGV. V lost 4 bases to trimming and J lost 6 bases, with 18 bases between them. The CDR3 consists of 15 residues. CDR3 nucleotide sequence: TGTGCCAGCAGCTCACTCAGGGGCGCCAAAAAGACCCAGTACTTC. This translates into CASSSLRGAKKTQYF.

This rearrangement joins TRBV4-3 to TRBJ2-7; 12 nucleotides line up with TRBD2. The CDR3 consists of 19 residues. CDR1 and CDR2 from the germline V gene are LGHNA and YSLEER. V lost 0 bases, J lost 3 bases, and 12 bases stayed unmatched. For the CDR3, the DNA is TGCGCCAGCAGCCAAGAAGATCTAGCGGGGGGGAGCCCCGACTACGAGCAGTACTTC. Residues: CASSQEDLAGGSPDYEQYF.

V usage is TRBV11-2 and J usage is TRBJ1-1; TRBD1 might be the D (5 bases). Germline V CDR1 and CDR2: SGHAT, FQNNGV. Between the trimmed V and J ends, which lost 5 bases and 1 base, there was a span of 14 bases. The CDR3 contains 15 residues. This CDR3 reads CASSPGRGTNTEAFF. DNA for the CDR3: TGTGCCAGCAGCCCAGGGCGGGGGACGAACACTGAAGCTTTCTTT.

The rearrangement links TRBV10-1 to TRBJ1-2; TRBD1 might be the D (5 bases). The CDR3 has 14 amino acids. With 9 bases removed from V and 0 bases from J, the gap between germline ends came to 14 bases. Germline CDR1 reads WNHNN; CDR2 reads SYGVQD (reference sequence). This chain's CDR3 is CARLGGRANYGYTF. The CDR3, as DNA: TGCGCCAGACTTGGGGGGAGGGCTAACTATGGCTACACCTTC.

V is TRBV19 and J is TRBJ1-3; D perhaps matches TRBD1 (5 bases). The CDR3 loop spans 14 amino acids. CDR1 LNHDA and CDR2 SQIVND come from the germline V gene (reference sequence). V lost 7 bases and J 1 base, leaving 11 bases between the germline ends. For the CDR3, the DNA is TGTGCCAGTAATAGAAGACAGTCTGGAAACACCATATATTTT. Its translation is CASNRRQSGNTIYF.

This clone was recorded once. The chain links TRBV18 to TRBJ1-6; no definite D call. Germline V lookup: CDR1 KGHSH, CDR2 LQKENI. Trimming pared 3 bases from V and 1 base from J, leaving 13 bases between. There are 17 residues in the CDR3. CDR3 protein: CASSPAGRGSYNSPLHF. DNA for the CDR3: TGTGCCAGCTCACCGGCAGGCCGTGGGTCCTATAATTCACCCCTCCACTTT.

The chain joins TRBV5-6 to TRBJ2-1; weak D call: TRBD2 (6 bases). Per the germline V gene, CDR1 is SGHDT and CDR2 is YYEEEE. The V end lost 5 bases, the J end lost 0 bases, and 12 bases lay between the germline ends. The CDR3 runs 15 residues. For the CDR3, the DNA is TGTGCCAGCAGACGGGACTTGAGCTCCTACAATGAGCAGTTCTTC. Its protein product is CASRRDLSSYNEQFF. Based on the CDR3 plus reference TRBV5-6 and TRBJ2-1, the full variable domain is DAGVTQSPTHLIKTRGQQVTLRCSPKSGHDTVSWYQQALGQGPQFIFQYYEEEERQRGNFPDRFSGHQFPNYSSELNVNALLLGDSALYLCASRRDLSSYNEQFFGPGTRLTVL.

This chain connects TRBV29-1 to TRBJ1-1; 8 positions match TRBD1. Trimming cost V 1 base and J 6 bases; bases outside gene matches: 1. This CDR3 has 12 residues. Germline CDR1 SQVTM, CDR2 ANQGSEA. The CDR3 coding sequence is TGCAGCGTTGAAGCGGACAGGGCTGAAGCTTTCTTT. It translates to CSVEADRAEAFF.

The V and J genes are TRBV6-5 and TRBJ2-2, with 10 positions matching TRBD1. CDR1 is MNHEY, CDR2 SVGAGI, per germline. V dropped 7 bases and J dropped 5; count of bases not matched to a gene: 7. The CDR3 covers 15 residues. The CDR3 is CASNTSDRGTGELFF. The CDR3 DNA is TGTGCCAGCAATACTTCGGACAGGGGGACCGGGGAGCTGTTTTTT.

The gene calls are TRBV19 and TRBJ1-4; tentatively, D is TRBD1 (5 bases). V was cut by 0 bases and J by 6 bases, with 5 bases left in between. Germline V gene lookup returns CDR1 LNHDA and CDR2 SQIVND (reference sequence). The CDR3 covers 13 residues. The CDR3 DNA reads TGTGCCAGTAGTATAGACAGGGATGAAAAACTGTTTTTT. This encodes CASSIDRDEKLFF. The entire variable domain, with the rest obtained from reference TRBV19 and TRBJ1-4, is as follows: DGGITQSPKYLFRKEGQNVTLSCEQNLNHDAMYWYRQDPGQGLRLIYYSQIVNDFQKGDIAEGYSVSREKKESFPLTVTSAQKNPTAFYLCASSIDRDEKLFFGSGTQLSVL.

Of note for this clone: The same CDR3 can be traced to other DNA sequences in this sample. The chain combines TRBV7-3 with TRBJ2-5; D not resolved. Trimming took off 3 bases at V and 4 bases at J, with 9 bases between the two ends. The CDR3 sequence is 13 residues long. The germline CDR1 and CDR2 sequences are SGHTA and FQGTGA. The CDR3 nucleotides are TGTGCCAGCAGCTTCGGCCGAGGAGAGACCCAGTACTTC. It translates to CASSFGRGETQYF.

The chain combines TRBV5-1 with TRBJ1-1; TRBD1 aligns across 7 bases. Trimming at V came to 4 bases and at J to 0 bases, leaving 6 bases not matched to a gene. CDR1 SGHRS and CDR2 YFSETQ come from the germline V gene. CDR3 size: 15 residues. CDR3 residues: CASSPQGGMNTEAFF. DNA for the CDR3: TGCGCCAGCAGCCCCCAGGGGGGAATGAACACTGAAGCTTTCTTT.

This chain joins TRBV30 and TRBJ2-4, with D possibly being TRBD2 (7 bases). V was shortened by 8 bases and J by 8 bases, with 19 bases between the two germline ends. The CDR3 has 13 amino acids. The germline CDR1 and CDR2 sequences are GTSNPN and SVGIG (reference sequence). The CDR3 DNA is TGTGCCACACTCACGGGGGGCGAGGACATTCAGTACTTC. Its protein is CATLTGGEDIQYF.

The chain is built from TRBV18 and TRBJ1-1; 7 positions match TRBD1. The CDR3 extends over 15 amino acids. After removal of 6 bases from V and 1 base from J, the junction contained 8 bases not matched to a gene. Looked up from germline, CDR1 is KGHSH and CDR2 is LQKENI. CDR3 bases: TGTGCCAGCTCGAGTCGGACAGGCGCGAACACTGAAGCTTTCTTT. Protein sequence: CASSSRTGANTEAFF. Filled out from reference TRBV18 and TRBJ1-1, the complete variable domain reads NAGVMQNPRHLVRRRGQEARLRCSPMKGHSHVYWYRQLPEEGLKFMVYLQKENIIDESGMPKERFSAEFPKEGPSILRIQQVVRGDSAAYFCASSSRTGANTEAFFGQGTRLTVV.

In regard to this clone: Relative to the germline gene, one junction end is altered; a read error may explain this. Different DNA sequences within this sample yield the same CDR3. The rearrangement links TRBV10-3 to TRBJ1-1, with 7 bases lining up with TRBD1. CDR3 length: 11 residues. The germline V gene has CDR1 ENHRY and CDR2 SYGVKD. In DNA, the CDR3 is TGTGCTATCAGACAGGGAACTGAAGCTTTCTTT. Translated, it gives CAIRQGTEAFF.